The 20 T cell receptor beta chains below were found in one sample sequenced in a study of blood T cell repertoires in COVID-19. The assay was immunoSEQ multiplex PCR, and TCRdb's table has in-frame clones only and misses some. The sample yields about 220,000 clones, around 88% seen once. Sequenced: PBMCs or T cells enriched from blood (not recorded which). All receptors derive from a woman aged 45-65 years with acute COVID-19.

The chain combines TRBV5-5 with TRBJ1-4; 9 bases align to TRBD1. Trimming took 3 bases from V and 8 from J; bases not matched to a gene: 11. From germline, CDR1 is SGHKS and CDR2 YYEKEE (reference sequence). The CDR3 has 16 amino acids. The CDR3 loop reads CASSSTPGTGNEKLFF. The CDR3 DNA is TGTGCCAGCAGCTCGACCCCCGGGACAGGGAACGAAAAACTGTTTTTT. Looking up the rest from reference TRBV5-5 and TRBJ1-4 gives the full variable domain: DAGVTQSPTHLIKTRGQQVTLRCSPISGHKSVSWYQQVLGQGPQFIFQYYEKEERGRGNFPDRFSARQFPNYSSELNVNALLLGDSALYLCASSSTPGTGNEKLFFGSGTQLSVL.

This chain links TRBV28 with TRBJ2-7; 10 nucleotides match TRBD1. Per germline, CDR1 MDHEN and CDR2 SYDVKM. The V and J ends lost 5 bases and 7 bases, in that order; junction bases with no gene match: 8. The CDR3 is made up of 14 amino acids. The CDR3 sequence is CASSPSTGGMEQYF. CDR3 in DNA: TGTGCCAGCAGTCCCTCGACAGGGGGCATGGAGCAGTACTTC.

The rearrangement links TRBV28 to TRBJ2-7; 7 nucleotides line up with TRBD2. Germline lookup yields CDR1 MDHEN and CDR2 SYDVKM. The CDR3 sequence is 15 residues long. V shed 2 bases, J shed 1 base, and the junction held 5 bases outside the gene matches. DNA of the CDR3: TGTGCCAGCAGTTTAGGCCTAGCGGCTTCCTACGAGCAGTACTTC. Its protein is CASSLGLAASYEQYF.

The rearrangement uses TRBV30 and TRBJ1-2; D gene uncertain. Trimming cost V 2 bases and J 6 bases, with 13 bases left between them. CDR1 and CDR2 from the germline V gene are GTSNPN and SVGIG (reference sequence). This CDR3 region has 13 residues. The CDR3 loop is CAWSYLGEDGYTF. Here the CDR3 DNA reads TGTGCCTGGAGTTACCTCGGGGAGGATGGCTACACCTTC.

This chain links TRBV18 with TRBJ1-5; no clear D. CDR3 size: 13 residues. Germline CDR1 KGHSH, CDR2 LQKENI. The V end lost 4 bases, the J end lost 4 bases, and 8 bases lay between the germline ends. This chain's CDR3 is CASSLSVNQPQHF. CDR3 coding DNA: TGTGCCAGCTCACTATCCGTTAATCAGCCCCAGCATTTT.

The V call is TRBV18, the J call TRBJ2-7; D gene ambiguous. Germline-derived CDR1 and CDR2 are KGHSH and LQKENI. The CDR3 loop spans 14 amino acids. With 4 bases removed from V and 2 bases from J, the gap between germline ends came to 12 bases. CDR3 nucleotides: TGTGCCAGCTCACTTCCGACTCTTACCTACGAGCAGTACTTC. As protein: CASSLPTLTYEQYF.

V is TRBV28 and J is TRBJ1-1, with 7 nucleotides matching TRBD1. The CDR3 sequence is 14 residues long. CDR1 MDHEN and CDR2 SYDVKM come from the germline V gene. J lost 4 bases, V lost 3 bases, and 5 bases had no gene match. The chain's CDR3 is CASSLPDRATEAFF. The DNA of the CDR3 is TGTGCCAGCAGTTTGCCTGACAGGGCCACTGAAGCTTTCTTT.

This sequence joins TRBV9 and TRBJ1-3; D perhaps matches TRBD1 (5 bases). The CDR3 loop spans 14 amino acids. Trimming left V 4 bases short and J 0 bases short, with 8 bases between. In germline, CDR1 is SGDLS, CDR2 YYNGEE. The CDR3 sequence: CASSLGGSGNTIYF. The CDR3 DNA sequence: TGTGCCAGCAGCTTGGGGGGCTCTGGAAACACCATATATTTT.

V and J are TRBV7-2 and TRBJ1-2; TRBD1 aligns across 10 bases. The CDR3 has 13 amino acids. V was clipped by 5 bases and J by 7 bases; unmatched bases: 4. Germline V CDR1 and CDR2: SGHTA, FQGNSA. This CDR3 is CASSRQGALGYTF. Written as DNA, the CDR3 is TGTGCCAGCAGCCGACAGGGGGCGCTTGGCTACACCTTC.

The chain links TRBV9 to TRBJ2-3; 9 bases agree with TRBD1. Germline V gene sequence: CDR1 SGDLS, CDR2 YYNGEE. V shed 3 bases and J 3 bases; nucleotides not matched to a gene: 8. The CDR3 loop spans 16 amino acids. CDR3 sequence reads: CASSGPRDRETDTQYF. The CDR3 DNA reads as TGTGCCAGCAGCGGACCCCGGGACAGGGAAACAGATACGCAGTATTTT.

This clone came up once. CDR3 amino acids: CASSDRGQGAGALTF. The CDR3 DNA sequence: TGCGCCAGCAGCGATAGGGGACAGGGGGCCGGGGCCCTGACTTTC. V and J are TRBV4-1 and TRBJ2-6; 12 nucleotides agree with TRBD1. V was clipped by 5 bases and J by 15 bases; unmatched bases: 11. The CDR3 spans 15 residues. Germline values: CDR1 MGHRA, CDR2 YSYEKL.

The rearrangement links TRBV7-2 to TRBJ1-3; D is unclear. Germline lookup yields CDR1 SGHTA and CDR2 FQGNSA. CDR3 length: 17 residues. Trimming removed 0 bases from V and 2 bases from J, with 14 bases in between. The CDR3, as DNA: TGTGCCAGCAGCTTAGCGGGCGGGCAGTCAACTGGAAACACCATATATTTT. Its protein is CASSLAGGQSTGNTIYF.

A single count supports this clone. The rearrangement links TRBV24-1 to TRBJ1-5, with 7 positions matching TRBD1. Losses at the gene ends were 3 bases for V and 6 bases for J; bases not matched to a gene: 7. CDR1 is KGHDR and CDR2 is SFDVKD in the germline V gene. The CDR3 sequence is 15 residues long. CDR3 protein: CATSDPHRGSQPQHF. The DNA for the CDR3 is TGTGCCACCAGTGATCCCCACAGGGGAAGTCAGCCCCAGCATTTT.

In its sample, this clone was seen once. The chain employs TRBV6-1 and TRBJ1-2; D might be TRBD1 (6 bases). Germline values: CDR1 MNHNS, CDR2 SASEGT. Trimming took off 3 bases at V and 4 bases at J, with 15 bases between the two ends. The CDR3 runs to 15 residues. The CDR3 here is CASSEVGAQGYGYTF. The CDR3 DNA is TGTGCCAGCAGTGAGGTCGGCGCACAGGGCTATGGCTACACCTTC.

The chain couples TRBV30 to TRBJ2-2; possible D gene TRBD2, 6 bases. The germline V gene encodes CDR1 GTSNPN and CDR2 SVGIG (reference sequence). The CDR3 length is 15 residues. Trimming took 3 bases from V and 5 from J, leaving 16 bases between them. In DNA form, the CDR3 reads TGTGCCTGGAGCGGGGTAGCGGTCCCGACCGGGGAGCTGTTTTTT. This encodes CAWSGVAVPTGELFF.

V usage is TRBV25-1 and J usage is TRBJ1-6, with no clear D. The CDR3 spans 15 residues. CDR1 and CDR2 from the germline V gene are MGHDK and SYGVNS. Trimming cost V 7 bases and J 0 bases, with 10 bases left between them. CDR3 region: CASTERGSYNSPLHF. The DNA of the CDR3 is TGTGCCAGCACCGAACGGGGCTCCTATAATTCACCCCTCCACTTT.

The chain joins TRBV5-5 to TRBJ1-1; D possibly corresponds to TRBD1 (5 bases). V was shortened by 3 bases and J by 5 bases, with 8 bases between the two germline ends. This CDR3 contains 12 residues. CDR1 is SGHKS and CDR2 is YYEKEE in the germline V gene (reference sequence). As DNA, the CDR3 is TGTGCCAGCAGCTCCGGGGGAACTGAAGCTTTCTTT. Encoded protein: CASSSGGTEAFF.

This chain connects TRBV7-3 to TRBJ2-7; 9 bases map to TRBD1. The CDR3 totals 18 residues. Germline values: CDR1 SGHTA, CDR2 FQGTGA. J was trimmed by 3 bases and V by 1 base; bases with no gene match: 13. CDR3 DNA sequence: TGTGCCAGCAGCTTAAGGGCGGACAGGGGTGCTATTCACTACGAGCAGTACTTC. Residues: CASSLRADRGAIHYEQYF.

The chain couples TRBV5-6 to TRBJ2-7, with D possibly TRBD1 on 7 matching bases. Per germline, CDR1 SGHDT and CDR2 YYEEEE. The V gene lost 4 bases and the J gene lost 4 bases, with 18 bases spanning the gap. The CDR3 totals 15 residues. In nucleotides, the CDR3 is TGTGCCAGCAGCAGCGCCGCAGGGGGGAGGTACGAGCAGTACTTC. Its protein product is CASSSAAGGRYEQYF.

V and J are TRBV18 and TRBJ2-7; TRBD1 aligns across 8 bases. Germline V gives CDR1 KGHSH, CDR2 LQKENI. CDR3 length: 15 residues. The V segment lost 6 bases and the J segment 4 bases; nucleotides outside the gene matches: 11. The CDR3 region is CASSRQGSGNYEQYF. The CDR3, as DNA: TGTGCCAGCTCTCGACAGGGGAGCGGTAATTACGAGCAGTACTTC. Combining the CDR3 with reference TRBV18 and TRBJ2-7 gives the whole variable domain NAGVMQNPRHLVRRRGQEARLRCSPMKGHSHVYWYRQLPEEGLKFMVYLQKENIIDESGMPKERFSAEFPKEGPSILRIQQVVRGDSAAYFCASSRQGSGNYEQYFGPGTRLTVT.